This TCR beta chain was captured in a study of blood T cells in healthy people across ages. Then a second PCR, running roughly 7 to 11 cycles, was carried out with a sample-barcoded 5' primer and a J-beta primer mix. MiXCR, applied by TCRdb to the 5' RACE reads, yields one record per CDR3 protein. The sample lists 1.6 million or so distinct CDR3 sequences; roughly 32% were seen once. Trimming left V 1 base short and J 4 bases short, with 13 bases between. Germline V gene data show CDR1 as MGHRA and CDR2 as YSYEKL. CDR3 length equals 15 residues. The rearrangement uses TRBV4-1 and TRBJ1-1, with D possibly being TRBD1 (5 bases). The sample taken for sequencing was blood. The TCR sequence derives from a woman aged 25 to 45 in good health. The DNA for the CDR3 is TGCGCCAGCAGCCAAGGAAGGGAGGGACGCACTGAAGCTTTCTTT. It is translated as CASSQGREGRTEAFF.